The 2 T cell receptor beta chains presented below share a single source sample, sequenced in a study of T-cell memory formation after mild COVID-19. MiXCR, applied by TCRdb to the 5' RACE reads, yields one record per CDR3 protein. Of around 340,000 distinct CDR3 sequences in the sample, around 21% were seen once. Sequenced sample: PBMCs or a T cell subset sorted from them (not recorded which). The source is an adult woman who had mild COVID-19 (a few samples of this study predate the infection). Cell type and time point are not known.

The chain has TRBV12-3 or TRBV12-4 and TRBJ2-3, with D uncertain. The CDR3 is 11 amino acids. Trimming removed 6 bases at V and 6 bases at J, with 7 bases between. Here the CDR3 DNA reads TGTGCCAGCAGCCGTGTGGATACGCAGTATTTT. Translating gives CASSRVDTQYF.

The CDR3 DNA reads as TGTGCCAGCAGCATACTAGCGGGGGGGCCTTACACAGATACGCAGTATTTT. Translating gives CASSILAGGPYTDTQYF. The V gene is TRBV7-2, the J gene TRBJ2-3, with 13 bases identical to TRBD2. This CDR3 has 17 amino acids. V dropped 5 bases and J dropped 2; count of bases not matched to a gene: 7. Germline assignment: CDR1 SGHTA and CDR2 FQGNSA.